The present T cell receptor beta chain was sequenced within a study of T cell repertoires in cytomegalovirus infection. Across the whole study: As its CMV epitopes, the study selected recently identified HLA-C-restricted and well-studied HLA-B-restricted targets. Public TCR beta signatures indicated both CMV infection and matching HLA type.

Trimming removed 0 bases at V and 8 bases at J, with 13 bases between. Germline CDR1 is LGHNA and CDR2 is YSLEER. This CDR3 has 15 amino acids. About this clonotype: The target antigen is unknown.

TCRdb fed the reads into MiXCR, producing one record per CDR3 protein. Of roughly 500,000 distinct CDR3 sequences listed, roughly a third are singletons. Regarding the study as a whole: There were carriers of CMV plus the relevant HLA, and cumulative public TCR beta family frequency identified them. HLA-C-restricted TCR beta clonotypes specific for CMV led the ex vivo response.

The chain recombines TRBV4-3 with TRBJ1-4; D is perhaps TRBD1 (6 bases). The specimen was cultured PBMCs, collected from culture after CMV antigen stimulation. This TCR derives from a human donor in good health (CMV status not recorded). Some clones in this sample may be carry-over from other donors' samples. CDR3 residues: CASSQDPRTAEKLFF. DNA of the CDR3: TGCGCCAGCAGCCAAGATCCCCGGACAGCCGAAAAACTGTTTTTT.